This entry is about one T cell receptor beta chain. The target antigen is unknown. Primers for the PCR totalled 60 Vbeta and 13 Jbeta. Clones were sequenced by immunoSEQ multiplex PCR, and TCRdb holds only the in-frame ones, with some missing. The sample contains around 150,000 clones, roughly 82% of which appear only once. The CDR3 loop spans 14 amino acids. V was cut by 4 bases and J by 9 bases, with 17 bases left in between. Per the germline V gene, CDR1 is SGDLS and CDR2 is YYNGEE. The data originate from a study of cytomegalovirus exposure and HLA in healthy donors. For the study at large: T cells numbering around 180 million yielded around 120 million unique TCR beta sequences in an earlier analysis.

Points from the study as a whole: There were 150 to 200 TCR beta chains listed as cytomegalovirus-associated. According to a later analysis, donors in an Asian-associated ancestry cluster reportedly had fewer N-insertions than the roughly 640-donor mean.

It was healthy bone marrow donors who served as donors. This chain links TRBV9 with TRBJ1-5, with D tentatively TRBD1 (5 bases). This clonotype was obtained from a middle-aged man in good health and CMV-seropositive. The sequenced sample consisted of PBMCs. The DNA of the CDR3 is TGTGCCAGCAGCCCCAGGGAAGAGTTGGGGCCCCAGCATTTT. Its translation is CASSPREELGPQHF. The whole variable domain, remainder taken from reference TRBV9 and TRBJ1-5, is DSGVTQTPKHLITATGQRVTLRCSPRSGDLSVYWYQQSLDQGLQFLIQYYNGEERAKGNILERFSAQQFPDLHSELNLSSLELGDSALYFCASSPREELGPQHFGDGTRLSIL.